This TCR beta chain was observed in a study of beta chain features in type 1 diabetes. Study background: Researchers looked at 85 million to 110 million sorted cells across all samples.

Of note for this clone: Its antigen is not known. The junction differs from germline at one of its ends, possibly a read error.

Study conclusions and caveats: Among all four CD4+ subsets, Type 1 diabetes patients had TCRB CDR3s that were moderately but significantly shorter.

CD45RO/CCR7/CD25/CD127/CD95/CD27 sorting isolated CD4+ naive, central memory, regulatory and stem cell-like memory cells. cDNA synthesis used the whole RNA isolate, giving expressed TCRB sequences. Assay: immunoSEQ multiplex PCR; the TCRdb copy retains only in-frame clones and omits some. Of 640,000 or so clones listed, about 14% are singletons. This TCR derives from a man aged 18 to 29 with type 1 diabetes. Input material: naive CD4+ T cells from blood.

The CDR3 reads CASSQAQGIANF. The CDR3 nucleotides read TGTGCCAGCAGCCAAGCTCAAGGGATAGCTAACTTT. J is TRBJ1-1 and V is TRBV4-2, with D uncertain. Germline-derived CDR1 and CDR2 are LGHNA and YNFKEQ. The length of the CDR3 is 12 residues.